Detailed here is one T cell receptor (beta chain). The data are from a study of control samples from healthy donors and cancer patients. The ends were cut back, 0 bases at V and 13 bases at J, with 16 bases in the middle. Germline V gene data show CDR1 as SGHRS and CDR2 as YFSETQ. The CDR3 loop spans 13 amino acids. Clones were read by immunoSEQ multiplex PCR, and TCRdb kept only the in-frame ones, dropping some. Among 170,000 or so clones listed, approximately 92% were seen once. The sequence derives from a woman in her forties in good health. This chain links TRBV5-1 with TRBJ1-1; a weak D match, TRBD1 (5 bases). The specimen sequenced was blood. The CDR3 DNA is TGCGCCAGCAGCTTGGATAGTGGGACTCAATTTTTCTTT. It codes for CASSLDSGTQFFF.